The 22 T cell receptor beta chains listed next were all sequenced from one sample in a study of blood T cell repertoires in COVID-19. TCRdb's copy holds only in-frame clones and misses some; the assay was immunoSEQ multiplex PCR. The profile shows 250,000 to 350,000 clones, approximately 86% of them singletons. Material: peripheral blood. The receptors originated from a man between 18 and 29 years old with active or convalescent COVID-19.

The CDR3 nucleotides read TGCAGCGTTGAGGGCAGATCTAGGGAGGGGAACACTGAAGCTTTCTTT. It specifies CSVEGRSREGNTEAFF. The V gene is TRBV29-1, the J gene TRBJ1-1; the D is unclear. V dropped 3 bases and J dropped 1 base, with 18 bases sitting between them. This CDR3 has 16 amino acids. The germline V gene has CDR1 SQVTM and CDR2 ANQGSEA.

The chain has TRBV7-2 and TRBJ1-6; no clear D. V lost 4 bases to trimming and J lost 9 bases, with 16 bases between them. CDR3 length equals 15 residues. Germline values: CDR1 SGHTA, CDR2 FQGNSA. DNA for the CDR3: TGTGCCAGCAGCTCCCGTAATCGGGGTACTTCACCCCTCCACTTT. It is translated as CASSSRNRGTSPLHF.

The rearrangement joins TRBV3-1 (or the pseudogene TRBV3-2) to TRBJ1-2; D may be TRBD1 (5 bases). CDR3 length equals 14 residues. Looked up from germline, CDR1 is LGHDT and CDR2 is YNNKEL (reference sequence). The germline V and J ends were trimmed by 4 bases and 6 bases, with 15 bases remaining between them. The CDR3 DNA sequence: TGTGCCAGCAGCCGTCGACAGAGAATCGATGGCTACACCTTC. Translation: CASSRRQRIDGYTF.

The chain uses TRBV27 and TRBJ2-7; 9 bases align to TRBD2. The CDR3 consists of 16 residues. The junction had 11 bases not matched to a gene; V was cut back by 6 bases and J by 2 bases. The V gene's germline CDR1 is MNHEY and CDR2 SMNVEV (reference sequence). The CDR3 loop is CASSPGSGRIAYEQYF. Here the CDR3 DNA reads TGTGCCAGCAGCCCAGGGAGCGGGAGGATCGCCTACGAGCAGTACTTC.

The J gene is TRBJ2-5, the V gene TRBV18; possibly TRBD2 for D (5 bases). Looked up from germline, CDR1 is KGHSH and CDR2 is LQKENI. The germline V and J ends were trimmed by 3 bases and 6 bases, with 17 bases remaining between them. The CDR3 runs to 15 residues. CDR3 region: CASSPEKGPGKTQYF. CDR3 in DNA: TGTGCCAGCTCACCGGAAAAGGGCCCGGGGAAGACCCAGTACTTC.

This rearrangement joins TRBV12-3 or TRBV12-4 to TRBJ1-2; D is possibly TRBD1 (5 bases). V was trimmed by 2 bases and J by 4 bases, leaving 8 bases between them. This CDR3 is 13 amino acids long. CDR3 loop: CASSLQGGYGYTF. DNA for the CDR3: TGTGCCAGCAGTTTACAGGGCGGCTATGGCTACACCTTC.

Written as DNA, the CDR3 is TGTGCCAGCAGCCAGAACCGGGGGAACACTGAAGCTTTCTTT. It encodes CASSQNRGNTEAFF. The chain couples TRBV7-2 to TRBJ1-1, with unresolved D. Deletions cut 5 bases from V and 1 base from J, with 11 bases between. CDR3 length equals 14 residues. Per germline, CDR1 SGHTA and CDR2 FQGNSA.

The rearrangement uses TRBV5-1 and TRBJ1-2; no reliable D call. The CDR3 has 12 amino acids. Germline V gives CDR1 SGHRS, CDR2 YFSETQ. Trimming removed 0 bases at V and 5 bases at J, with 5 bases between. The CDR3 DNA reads TGCGCCAGCAGCTTGGGAGGGTATGGCTACACCTTC. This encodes CASSLGGYGYTF.

This chain's CDR3 is CASSRSTDPDTQYF. The CDR3 DNA follows: TGCGCCAGCAGCAGATCGACAGATCCAGATACGCAGTATTTT. The rearrangement links TRBV5-1 to TRBJ2-3, with D possibly matching TRBD1 (5 bases). CDR3 length: 14 residues. Trimming took 4 bases from V and 4 from J, leaving 13 bases between them. CDR1 and CDR2 (germline): SGHRS, YFSETQ.

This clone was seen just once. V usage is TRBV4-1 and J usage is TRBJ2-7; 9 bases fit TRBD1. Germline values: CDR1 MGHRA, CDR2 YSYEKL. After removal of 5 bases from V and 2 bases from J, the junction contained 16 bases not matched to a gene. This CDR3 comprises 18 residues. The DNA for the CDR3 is TGCGCCAGCAGCAAGGGACAGGGTACCCGGGGGATCCCCTACGAGCAGTACTTC. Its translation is CASSKGQGTRGIPYEQYF.

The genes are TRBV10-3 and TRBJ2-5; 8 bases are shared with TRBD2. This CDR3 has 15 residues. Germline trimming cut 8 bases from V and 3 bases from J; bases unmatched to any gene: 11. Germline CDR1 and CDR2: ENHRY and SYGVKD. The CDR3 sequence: CAIGALEREKETQYF. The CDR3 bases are TGTGCCATCGGAGCGTTAGAGCGGGAGAAAGAGACCCAGTACTTC.

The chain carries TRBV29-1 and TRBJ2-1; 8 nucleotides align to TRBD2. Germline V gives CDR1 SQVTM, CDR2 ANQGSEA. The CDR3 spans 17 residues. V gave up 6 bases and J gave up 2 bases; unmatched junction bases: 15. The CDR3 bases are TGCAGCGTCGCCCGACGCCCGACTAGCGTCACCTACAATGAGCAGTTCTTC. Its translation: CSVARRPTSVTYNEQFF.

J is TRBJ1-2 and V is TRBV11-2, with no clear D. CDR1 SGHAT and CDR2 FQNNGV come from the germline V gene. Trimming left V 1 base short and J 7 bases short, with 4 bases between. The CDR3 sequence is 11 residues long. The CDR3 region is CASSLGAGYTF. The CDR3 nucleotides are TGTGCCAGCAGCTTAGGGGCTGGCTACACCTTC.

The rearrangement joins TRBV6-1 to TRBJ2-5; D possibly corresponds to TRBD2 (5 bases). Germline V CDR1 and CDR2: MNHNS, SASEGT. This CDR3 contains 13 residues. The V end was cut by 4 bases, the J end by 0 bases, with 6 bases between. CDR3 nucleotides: TGTGCCAGCAGTGGGGAGTACCAAGAGACCCAGTACTTC. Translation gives CASSGEYQETQYF.

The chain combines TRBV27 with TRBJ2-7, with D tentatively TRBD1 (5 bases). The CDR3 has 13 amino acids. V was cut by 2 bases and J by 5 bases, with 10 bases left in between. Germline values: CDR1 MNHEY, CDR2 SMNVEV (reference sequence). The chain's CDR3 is CASSLPGLDEQYF. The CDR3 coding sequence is TGTGCCAGCAGTTTACCAGGGTTAGACGAGCAGTACTTC.

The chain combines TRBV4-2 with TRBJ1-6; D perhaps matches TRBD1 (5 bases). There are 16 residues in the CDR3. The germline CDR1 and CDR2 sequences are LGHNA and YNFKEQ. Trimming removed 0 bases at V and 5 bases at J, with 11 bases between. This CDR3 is CASSQETGGNNSPLHF. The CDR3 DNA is TGTGCCAGCAGCCAAGAAACAGGAGGGAATAATTCACCCCTCCACTTT.

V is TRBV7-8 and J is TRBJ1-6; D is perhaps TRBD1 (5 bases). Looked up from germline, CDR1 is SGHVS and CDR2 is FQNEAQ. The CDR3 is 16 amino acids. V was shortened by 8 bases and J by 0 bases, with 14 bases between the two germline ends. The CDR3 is CASFRGRSSYNSPLHF. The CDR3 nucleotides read TGTGCCAGCTTTAGGGGCAGGAGCTCCTATAATTCACCCCTCCACTTT.

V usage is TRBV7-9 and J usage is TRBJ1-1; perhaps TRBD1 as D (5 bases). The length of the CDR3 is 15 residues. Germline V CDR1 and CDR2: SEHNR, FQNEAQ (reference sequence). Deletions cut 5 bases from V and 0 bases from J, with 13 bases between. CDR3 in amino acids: CASSLETVMNTEAFF. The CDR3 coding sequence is TGTGCCAGCAGCCTCGAGACAGTTATGAACACTGAAGCTTTCTTT.

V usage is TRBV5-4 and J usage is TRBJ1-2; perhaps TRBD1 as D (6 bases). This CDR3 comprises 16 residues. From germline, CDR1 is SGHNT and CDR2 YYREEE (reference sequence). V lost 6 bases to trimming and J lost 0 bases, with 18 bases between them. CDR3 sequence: CASTMGGAPANYGYTF. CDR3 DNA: TGTGCCAGCACGATGGGGGGGGCCCCAGCTAACTATGGCTACACCTTC.

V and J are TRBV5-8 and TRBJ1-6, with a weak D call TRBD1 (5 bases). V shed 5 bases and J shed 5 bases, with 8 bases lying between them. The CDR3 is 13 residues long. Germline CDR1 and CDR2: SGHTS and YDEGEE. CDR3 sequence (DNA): TGTGCCAGCAGGCAGGGTCATAATTCACCCCTCCACTTT. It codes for CASRQGHNSPLHF. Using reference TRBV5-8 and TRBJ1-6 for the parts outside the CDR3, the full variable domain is EAGVTQSPTHLIKTRGQQATLRCSPISGHTSVYWYQQALGLGLQFLLWYDEGEERNRGNFPPRFSGRQFPNYSSELNVNALELEDSALYLCASRQGHNSPLHFGNGTRLTVT.

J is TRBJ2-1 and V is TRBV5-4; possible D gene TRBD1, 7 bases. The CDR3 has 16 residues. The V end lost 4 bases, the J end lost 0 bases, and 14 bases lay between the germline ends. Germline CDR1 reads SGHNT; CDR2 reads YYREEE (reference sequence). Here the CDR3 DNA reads TGTGCCAGCAGCCCGAACAGGGGAGGCTCCTACAATGAGCAGTTCTTC. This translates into CASSPNRGGSYNEQFF. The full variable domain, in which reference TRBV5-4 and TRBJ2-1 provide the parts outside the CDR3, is ETGVTQSPTHLIKTRGQQVTLRCSSQSGHNTVSWYQQALGQGPQFIFQYYREEENGRGNFPPRFSGLQFPNYSSELNVNALELDDSALYLCASSPNRGGSYNEQFFGPGTRLTVL.

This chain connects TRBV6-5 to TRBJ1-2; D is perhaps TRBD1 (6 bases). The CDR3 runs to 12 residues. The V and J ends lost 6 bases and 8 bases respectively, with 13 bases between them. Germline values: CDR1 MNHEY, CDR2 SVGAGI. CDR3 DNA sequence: TGTGCCAGCAGCCTACAGGGTCAGGGCTACACCTTC. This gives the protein CASSLQGQGYTF.